Below, 23 T cell receptor beta chains from the same sample are listed, as sequenced in a study of blood T cell repertoires in COVID-19. Libraries were prepared by immunoSEQ multiplex PCR; TCRdb keeps only in-frame clonotypes and omits some of them. The profile shows roughly 52,000 clones, 82% of them singletons. Sequenced input: peripheral blood. These receptor sequences come from a man at least 80 years old with COVID-19, enrolled during active disease.

In DNA form, the CDR3 reads TGTGCCAGCAGCGCCGGGACAGGGAACACCGGGGAGCTGTTTTTT. Its protein is CASSAGTGNTGELFF. V is TRBV9 and J is TRBJ2-2; 8 bases line up with TRBD1. CDR1 and CDR2 (germline): SGDLS, YYNGEE. The junction had 2 bases not matched to a gene; V was cut back by 3 bases and J by 1 base. The CDR3 length is 15 residues.

This clone was counted a few times. The CDR3 region is CASSLDWENSPLHF. In nucleotides, the CDR3 is TGTGCCAGCAGCTTAGATTGGGAGAATTCACCCCTCCACTTT. V usage is TRBV11-2 and J usage is TRBJ1-6; D call uncertain. The germline V and J ends were trimmed by 0 bases and 7 bases, with 7 bases remaining between them. Germline CDR1 and CDR2: SGHAT and FQNNGV. This CDR3 spans 14 amino acids. The whole variable domain, filled in from reference TRBV11-2 and TRBJ1-6, reads EAGVAQSPRYKIIEKRQSVAFWCNPISGHATLYWYQQILGQGPKLLIQFQNNGVVDDSQLPKDRFSAERLKGVDSTLKIQPAKLEDSAVYLCASSLDWENSPLHFGNGTRLTVT.

The chain carries TRBV28 and TRBJ1-2; TRBD1 matches at 10 bases. Losses at the gene ends were 4 bases for V and 3 bases for J; bases not matched to a gene: 8. The CDR3 is made up of 16 amino acids. CDR1 is MDHEN, CDR2 SYDVKM, per germline. The CDR3 loop reads CASSSLMTGGDYGYTF. In DNA form, the CDR3 reads TGTGCCAGCAGTTCCTTGATGACAGGGGGCGACTATGGCTACACCTTC.

As DNA, the CDR3 is TGTGCCAGCAGTTACGGGACTAGCGGGACCACAGATACGCAGTATTTT. Translated, it gives CASSYGTSGTTDTQYF. The V and J genes are TRBV6-5 and TRBJ2-3; 13 bases map to TRBD2. The CDR3 runs 16 residues. CDR1 and CDR2 from the germline V gene are MNHEY and SVGAGI. Unmatched junction bases numbered 1, after V lost 2 bases and J lost 2 bases.

There are a few counts of this clone. The gene calls are TRBV6-2 or TRBV6-3 and TRBJ1-5, with 11 positions matching TRBD1. This CDR3 comprises 17 residues. CDR1 and CDR2 from the germline V gene are MNHEY and SVGEGT. The junction had 11 bases not matched to a gene; V was cut back by 5 bases and J by 5 bases. The chain's CDR3 is CASSGTGGGIKDQPQHF. The CDR3 DNA sequence: TGTGCCAGCAGTGGGACAGGGGGTGGAATAAAGGATCAGCCCCAGCATTTT.

This rearrangement joins TRBV7-8 to TRBJ2-3; D not resolved. The CDR3 totals 13 residues. The V gene's germline CDR1 is SGHVS and CDR2 FQNEAQ. V was clipped by 6 bases and J by 6 bases, with 13 bases between them. In DNA, the CDR3 is TGTGCCAGCAGTCCCGACATTGGGGATACGCAGTATTTT. Its protein is CASSPDIGDTQYF. Together with reference TRBV7-8 and TRBJ2-3, the CDR3 gives the full variable domain: GAGVSQSPRYKVAKRGQDVALRCDPISGHVSLFWYQQALGQGPEFLTYFQNEAQLDKSGLPSDRFFAERPEGSVSTLKIQRTQQEDSAVYLCASSPDIGDTQYFGPGTRLTVL.

The CDR3 protein is CSVLQGAGSNQPQHF. In nucleotides, the CDR3 is TGCAGCGTTCTCCAGGGGGCGGGTAGCAATCAGCCCCAGCATTTT. The chain recombines TRBV29-1 with TRBJ1-5; TRBD1 matches 8 bases. CDR3 size: 15 residues. Trimming at V came to 5 bases and at J to 0 bases, leaving 6 bases not matched to a gene. CDR1 is SQVTM, CDR2 ANQGSEA, per germline.

The chain is built from TRBV28 and TRBJ1-1, with a possible D match to TRBD1 (5 bases). V lost 5 bases to trimming and J lost 4 bases, with 17 bases between them. The germline V gene encodes CDR1 MDHEN and CDR2 SYDVKM. The CDR3 runs 15 residues. CDR3 amino acids: CASSPPDKDSTEAFF. CDR3 nucleotides: TGTGCCAGCAGTCCCCCGGACAAGGATAGCACTGAAGCTTTCTTT.

This chain joins TRBV6-5 and TRBJ2-1; 9 nucleotides line up with TRBD2. The CDR3 has 15 residues. CDR1 MNHEY and CDR2 SVGAGI come from the germline V gene. J was trimmed by 2 bases and V by 3 bases; bases with no gene match: 2. CDR3: CASSYSGRPYNEQFF. DNA of the CDR3: TGTGCCAGCAGTTATAGCGGGAGACCCTACAATGAGCAGTTCTTC.

The V and J genes are TRBV18 and TRBJ1-5; no firm D call. The CDR3 runs to 14 residues. The germline gives CDR1 KGHSH, CDR2 LQKENI. The V gene lost 3 bases and the J gene lost 5 bases, with 11 bases spanning the gap. CDR3 nucleotides: TGTGCCAGCTCACCCAACAGTGGCGATCAGCCCCAGCATTTT. It is translated as CASSPNSGDQPQHF.

V gene TRBV18 combines with J gene TRBJ1-1, with 7 bases matching TRBD1. CDR3 length equals 16 residues. From germline, CDR1 is KGHSH and CDR2 LQKENI. Germline trimming cut 6 bases from V and 4 bases from J; bases unmatched to any gene: 14. The DNA for the CDR3 is TGTGCCAGCTCCCCTCTGGACAGGCCTGGGAGCACTGAAGCTTTCTTT. It is translated as CASSPLDRPGSTEAFF.

V gene TRBV18 combines with J gene TRBJ1-5, with no clear D. V was clipped by 6 bases and J by 5 bases, with 11 bases between them. Looked up from germline, CDR1 is KGHSH and CDR2 is LQKENI. The CDR3 loop spans 13 amino acids. CDR3 sequence: CASSNREDQPQHF. As DNA, the CDR3 is TGTGCCAGCTCGAACCGGGAGGATCAGCCCCAGCATTTT. The variable domain in full, completed from reference TRBV18 and TRBJ1-5, reads NAGVMQNPRHLVRRRGQEARLRCSPMKGHSHVYWYRQLPEEGLKFMVYLQKENIIDESGMPKERFSAEFPKEGPSILRIQQVVRGDSAAYFCASSNREDQPQHFGDGTRLSIL.

This chain connects TRBV29-1 to TRBJ2-6; D might be TRBD2 (5 bases). V was shortened by 0 bases and J by 3 bases, with 15 bases between the two germline ends. Germline CDR1 is SQVTM and CDR2 is ANQGSEA. The CDR3 contains 17 residues. CDR3 loop: CSVEDRSASFGANVLTF. The CDR3 DNA is TGCAGCGTTGAAGATAGATCAGCTAGCTTTGGGGCCAACGTCCTGACTTTC.

This clone was found a few times. The chain has TRBV3-1 (or the pseudogene TRBV3-2) and TRBJ2-3, with D perhaps matching TRBD2 (6 bases). V shed 8 bases and J shed 0 bases, with 6 bases lying between them. This CDR3 is 12 amino acids long. Germline lookup yields CDR1 LGHDT and CDR2 YNNKEL (reference sequence). The CDR3 sequence: CASGTSTDTQYF. For the CDR3, the DNA is TGTGCCAGCGGGACTAGCACAGATACGCAGTATTTT.

The V and J genes are TRBV29-1 and TRBJ1-2; weak D call: TRBD1 (6 bases). Germline V CDR1 and CDR2: SQVTM, ANQGSEA. V was cut by 3 bases and J by 2 bases, with 7 bases left in between. CDR3 size: 12 residues. The CDR3 protein is CSVDTGNYGYTF. Written as DNA, the CDR3 is TGCAGCGTTGACACAGGGAACTATGGCTACACCTTC.

The chain combines TRBV7-9 with TRBJ2-7; 8 nucleotides match TRBD1. V gave up 5 bases and J gave up 5 bases; unmatched junction bases: 5. The CDR3 is 13 residues long. Germline V gene sequence: CDR1 SEHNR, CDR2 FQNEAQ (reference sequence). The chain's CDR3 is CASSTQGAHEQYF. The DNA of the CDR3 is TGTGCCAGCAGCACCCAGGGGGCCCACGAGCAGTACTTC.

V is TRBV3-1 (or the pseudogene TRBV3-2) and J is TRBJ1-2; D is possibly TRBD1 (6 bases). The ends were cut back, 0 bases at V and 8 bases at J, with 16 bases in the middle. This CDR3 has 15 amino acids. Per germline, CDR1 LGHDT and CDR2 YNNKEL (reference sequence). The CDR3 here is CASSQDGGGLGGYTF. DNA of the CDR3: TGTGCCAGCAGCCAAGATGGGGGCGGCCTGGGAGGCTACACCTTC.

The chain employs TRBV30 and TRBJ1-2; 7 nucleotides agree with TRBD1. In germline, CDR1 is GTSNPN, CDR2 SVGIG (reference sequence). This CDR3 is 11 amino acids long. J lost 3 bases, V lost 5 bases, and 0 bases had no gene match. CDR3 region: CAWDRDYGYTF. DNA for the CDR3: TGTGCCTGGGACAGGGACTATGGCTACACCTTC. The whole variable domain, remainder taken from reference TRBV30 and TRBJ1-2, is SQTIHQWPATLVQPVGSPLSLECTVEGTSNPNLYWYRQAAGRGLQLLFYSVGIGQISSEVPQNLSASRPQDRQFILSSKKLLLSDSGFYLCAWDRDYGYTFGSGTRLTVV.

The rearrangement links TRBV11-2 to TRBJ2-3; 7 bases are shared with TRBD1. V was pared by 0 bases and J by 1 base, with 10 bases of the junction left unmatched. CDR3 length: 18 amino acids. Germline V gene lookup returns CDR1 SGHAT and CDR2 FQNNGV. CDR3 amino acids: CASSLEGFGTGGTDTQYF. The DNA of the CDR3 is TGTGCCAGCAGCTTAGAGGGTTTCGGAACAGGGGGCACAGATACGCAGTATTTT.

The chain combines TRBV7-8 with TRBJ2-7, with 8 bases aligning to TRBD1. The CDR3 runs to 15 residues. The J segment lost 1 base and the V segment lost 4 bases, leaving 6 bases of the junction unmatched. Germline values: CDR1 SGHVS, CDR2 FQNEAQ. The CDR3 here is CASSSQGAVSYEQYF. In DNA, the CDR3 is TGTGCCAGCAGCTCGCAGGGGGCAGTTTCCTACGAGCAGTACTTC.

This chain uses TRBV18 with TRBJ1-2; D perhaps matches TRBD1 (5 bases). This CDR3 comprises 14 residues. Germline V gives CDR1 KGHSH, CDR2 LQKENI. The germline V and J ends were trimmed by 3 bases and 5 bases, with 13 bases remaining between them. CDR3 bases: TGTGCCAGCTCACCGGGGGGGAGTGGATATGGCTACACCTTC. Translating gives CASSPGGSGYGYTF.

The rearrangement uses TRBV5-5 and TRBJ1-5; D call uncertain. The germline V gene has CDR1 SGHKS and CDR2 YYEKEE (reference sequence). CDR3 size: 13 residues. Between the trimmed V and J ends, which lost 0 bases and 3 bases, there was a span of 4 bases. The CDR3 nucleotides are TGTGCCAGCAGCTTGGCACACAATCAGCCCCAGCATTTT. Translated, it gives CASSLAHNQPQHF.

The count of this clone is one. The V gene is TRBV6-5, the J gene TRBJ2-1; D is possibly TRBD2 (6 bases). The CDR3 is 15 residues long. Germline V gene sequence: CDR1 MNHEY, CDR2 SVGAGI. V was shortened by 5 bases and J by 6 bases, with 17 bases between the two germline ends. For the CDR3, the DNA is TGTGCCAGCAGTCCTCCGGGAGCGGGTATCAATGAGCAGTTCTTC. Amino acids: CASSPPGAGINEQFF.